This TCR beta chain was profiled in a study of technical replicates of blood from several donors. Germline-derived CDR1 and CDR2 are SNHLY and FYNNEI. This CDR3 has 16 amino acids. Trimming shortened V by 3 bases and J by 4 bases, and 16 bases separated the two germline ends. The data were produced by immunoSEQ multiplex PCR, yet TCRdb's version contains in-frame clones alone and is incomplete. The sample lists some 79,000 clones, more than 85% occurring once. The material sequenced was T cells isolated from PBMCs. The chain is built from TRBV2 and TRBJ2-1; the D gene is possibly TRBD1 (6 bases). This sequence was found in a human donor in good health. Some clones in this sample may be carry-over from other donors' samples. CDR3 sequence: CASSERAGEGYNEQFF. In nucleotides, the CDR3 is TGTGCCAGCAGTGAGAGGGCAGGGGAAGGATACAATGAGCAGTTCTTC.